These 25 T cell receptor beta chains originate from one sample sequenced in a study of regulatory T cells in long-lasting Graves disease (dated by TCRdb to the early 2020s). Sample time point, as interpreted from the label and publication: persistent/refractory GD, antithyroid drugs over 5 years with positive TRAb. For both TCR sequencing and RNA sequencing, RNA was extracted from PBMCs in TRIzol. The method behind the library was multiplex PCR. The sample was run on an Illumina HiSeq 4000. TCR beta libraries were built with iRepertoire HTBI primers and Arm-PCR amplification of CDR3 regions. Through fastp at Q25 and MiXCR, TCRdb rebuilt clones from the public reads, retaining in-frame beta chains. All rows with the same CDR3 protein become a single entry with the most common DNA and genes. This sample has approximately 500,000 distinct CDR3 sequences in its table, and approximately 21% of those were observed once. Around 7% of the sample goes to the ten largest clones.

Here the sequenced sample was peripheral blood mononuclear cells (PBMCs), taken when the disease was refractory, from a patient treated with antithyroid drugs. All receptors come from a female donor with Graves disease.

There are many counts of this clonotype. The chain has TRBV19 and TRBJ1-5; D might be TRBD1 (5 bases). Germline assignment: CDR1 LNHDA and CDR2 SQIVND (reference sequence). The length of the CDR3 is 14 residues. V was shortened by 3 bases and J by 7 bases, with 13 bases between the two germline ends. In DNA, the CDR3 is TGTGCCAGTAGTATGAGGAGGGGTAGCCAGCCCCAGCATTTT. The encoded protein is CASSMRRGSQPQHF.

In this sample, this clonotype turned up a few times. The chain couples TRBV30 to TRBJ2-7, with D tentatively TRBD1 (5 bases). The CDR3 spans 12 residues. Germline V gene sequence: CDR1 GTSNPN, CDR2 SVGIG (reference sequence). Trimming pared 2 bases from V and 6 bases from J, leaving 11 bases between. The CDR3 spells CAWSLTEGEQYF. For the CDR3, the DNA is TGTGCCTGGAGTTTGACAGAAGGCGAGCAGTACTTC.

This clonotype occurred a few times. The V gene is TRBV13, the J gene TRBJ2-7; D gene ambiguous. V shed 2 bases and J shed 1 base, with 9 bases lying between them. Germline V gene data show CDR1 as PRHDT and CDR2 as FYEKMQ (reference sequence). This CDR3 has 14 amino acids. DNA for the CDR3: TGTGCCAGCAGCTTACCTCAGACGTCCTACGAGCAGTACTTC. Translating it yields CASSLPQTSYEQYF.

The chain joins TRBV14 to TRBJ1-6; D remains ambiguous. This CDR3 contains 12 residues. The V gene lost 4 bases and the J gene lost 4 bases, with 2 bases spanning the gap. Looked up from germline, CDR1 is SGHDN and CDR2 is FVKESK. The CDR3 spells CASSPYNSPLHF. CDR3 nucleotide sequence: TGTGCCAGCAGCCCGTATAATTCACCCCTCCACTTT.

V gene TRBV28 combines with J gene TRBJ1-6; D gene unclear. The CDR3 loop spans 15 amino acids. Per the germline V gene, CDR1 is MDHEN and CDR2 is SYDVKM. V was clipped by 2 bases and J by 7 bases, with 12 bases between them. In nucleotides, the CDR3 is TGTGCCAGCAGTTTAGATCCCGGGGAGAATTCACCCCTCCACTTT. This gives the protein CASSLDPGENSPLHF.

This clonotype turned up a few times. This chain joins TRBV20-1 and TRBJ2-1, with D possibly TRBD1 on 6 matching bases. CDR3 length equals 19 residues. Germline CDR1 and CDR2: DFQATT and SNEGSKA (reference sequence). Trimming cost V 0 bases and J 1 base, with 22 bases left between them. CDR3 protein: CSARDWSPRGRVSYNEQFF. The CDR3 region has the DNA TGCAGTGCTAGAGATTGGAGTCCCAGGGGAAGGGTTTCCTACAATGAGCAGTTCTTC.

At least ten counts were recorded for this clonotype. The chain is built from TRBV6-2 or TRBV6-3 and TRBJ2-5; 7 bases agree with TRBD1. J lost 7 bases, V lost 2 bases, and 7 bases had no gene match. The CDR3 is 14 residues long. Germline CDR1 MNHEY, CDR2 SVGEGT. The CDR3 DNA reads as TGTGCCAGCAGTTACGGAGGACAGGTATCGACCCAGTACTTC. This encodes CASSYGGQVSTQYF.

This chain joins TRBV6-1 and TRBJ2-1, with D possibly called TRBD1 or TRBD2 (5 bases each). CDR1 MNHNS and CDR2 SASEGT come from the germline V gene. The CDR3 sequence is 13 residues long. V lost 6 bases, J lost 8 bases, and 14 bases lay in between. DNA of the CDR3: TGTGCCAGCAGGGAGCGAGGGGTAGATGAGCAGTTCTTC. Its protein is CASRERGVDEQFF.

This clonotype came up many times. J is TRBJ2-7 and V is TRBV11-2; D is undetermined. The V end lost 1 base, the J end lost 3 bases, and 10 bases lay between the germline ends. The CDR3 is made up of 14 amino acids. The V gene's germline CDR1 is SGHAT and CDR2 FQNNGV. The CDR3 spells CASSLVPADYEQYF. In DNA form, the CDR3 reads TGTGCCAGCAGCTTAGTACCAGCCGACTACGAGCAGTACTTC.

The gene calls are TRBV4-1 and TRBJ2-7; 9 bases line up with TRBD2. With V trimmed by 0 bases and J by 1 base, 4 bases remained unmatched. Germline assignment: CDR1 MGHRA and CDR2 YSYEKL. This CDR3 has 16 amino acids. CDR3 protein: CASSQDWSGRSYEQYF. The CDR3 DNA is TGCGCCAGCAGCCAAGATTGGAGCGGGAGGTCCTACGAGCAGTACTTC.

This clonotype appeared a few times. Here the CDR3 reads CAWRPEARTEAFF. The CDR3 bases are TGTGCCTGGAGGCCCGAAGCGAGGACTGAAGCTTTCTTT. The rearrangement joins TRBV30 to TRBJ1-1; D gene unclear. V lost 3 bases and J lost 5, with 13 bases in between. There are 13 residues in the CDR3. Per germline, CDR1 GTSNPN and CDR2 SVGIG (reference sequence).

This clonotype was detected ten times or more. This sequence joins TRBV28 and TRBJ2-7; 8 positions agree with TRBD1. CDR1 and CDR2 from the germline V gene are MDHEN and SYDVKM. V gave up 6 bases and J gave up 0 bases; unmatched junction bases: 4. The CDR3 has 14 amino acids. DNA of the CDR3: TGTGCCAGCAGACGGGACAGGAGCTCCTACGAGCAGTACTTC. Amino acids: CASRRDRSSYEQYF.

There are many counts of this clonotype. The gene calls are TRBV28 and TRBJ2-7; D is uncertain. Per germline, CDR1 MDHEN and CDR2 SYDVKM. CDR3 length equals 15 residues. V dropped 1 base and J dropped 6 bases, with 16 bases sitting between them. In nucleotides, the CDR3 is TGTGCCAGCAGTTTATATAGGCGGCCCCATAGCGAGCAGTACTTC. Translating it yields CASSLYRRPHSEQYF.

The chain joins TRBV19 to TRBJ1-1; D is ambiguous. Germline V lookup: CDR1 LNHDA, CDR2 SQIVND (reference sequence). The CDR3 has 14 residues. The V end lost 0 bases, the J end lost 10 bases, and 15 bases lay between the germline ends. The CDR3 spells CASSIEDQGFRAFF. The CDR3 DNA is TGTGCCAGTAGTATAGAAGACCAAGGTTTTAGAGCTTTCTTT.

This clonotype was seen at least ten times. The chain has TRBV28 and TRBJ2-7; TRBD2 agrees at 10 bases. The CDR3 is 16 amino acids. The trim removed 2 bases at V and 4 bases at J, leaving 8 bases unmatched. The germline V gene has CDR1 MDHEN and CDR2 SYDVKM. The CDR3 DNA sequence: TGTGCCAGCAGTTTAGGGCTAGCGGGAGCAGTGTACGAGCAGTACTTC. Translated, it gives CASSLGLAGAVYEQYF.

This clonotype came up a few times. The chain couples TRBV10-3 to TRBJ2-7; 7 bases align to TRBD1. CDR1 is ENHRY and CDR2 is SYGVKD in the germline V gene. The CDR3 length is 15 residues. The ends lost 3 bases at V and 3 bases at J; junction bases unmatched: 8. CDR3 in amino acids: CAISDFPGQYYEQYF. CDR3 DNA: TGTGCCATCAGTGACTTCCCGGGACAGTACTACGAGCAGTACTTC.

This chain connects TRBV19 to TRBJ2-6; D not certain. V lost 5 bases and J 4 bases, leaving 9 bases between the germline ends. From germline, CDR1 is LNHDA and CDR2 SQIVND (reference sequence). This CDR3 region has 14 residues. CDR3 loop: CASSLRGGANVLTF. The CDR3 nucleotides read TGTGCCAGTAGTCTTAGAGGAGGGGCCAACGTCCTGACTTTC.

The V and J genes are TRBV2 and TRBJ2-1, with 10 bases matching TRBD1. Germline loops: CDR1 SNHLY, CDR2 FYNNEI. V gave up 11 bases and J gave up 8 bases; unmatched junction bases: 6. CDR3 length: 12 amino acids. CDR3 residues: CAVGDRGYEQFF. The CDR3 region has the DNA TGTGCCGTGGGGGACAGGGGCTATGAGCAGTTCTTC.

The rearrangement links TRBV7-9 to TRBJ2-5, with TRBD1 identical over 8 bases. V shed 1 base, J shed 4 bases, and the junction held 8 bases outside the gene matches. CDR3 size: 16 residues. The germline V gene has CDR1 SEHNR and CDR2 FQNEAQ (reference sequence). The CDR3 here is CASSLGWGQGAETQYF. The CDR3 DNA sequence: TGTGCCAGCAGCTTAGGCTGGGGCCAGGGGGCAGAGACCCAGTACTTC. Variable domain in full (rest from reference TRBV7-9 and TRBJ2-5): DTGVSQNPRHKITKRGQNVTFRCDPISEHNRLYWYRQTLGQGPEFLTYFQNEAQLEKSRLLSDRFSAERPKGSFSTLEIQRTEQGDSAMYLCASSLGWGQGAETQYFGPGTRLLVL.

This clonotype was picked up a small number of times. A far larger clone is one nucleotide away, so this likely arose from a read error. The CDR3 reads CAISRDSQETQYF. As DNA, the CDR3 is TGTGCCATCAGCCGGGACAGCCAAGAGACCCAGTACTTC. V and J are TRBV10-3 and TRBJ2-5, with 7 bases identical to TRBD1. The CDR3 sequence is 13 residues long. Germline V gene sequence: CDR1 ENHRY, CDR2 SYGVKD. Trimming removed 6 bases from V and 1 base from J; junction bases left unmatched: 2.

This clonotype came up many times. The chain is built from TRBV27 and TRBJ2-4; a weak D match, TRBD1 (5 bases). CDR1 is MNHEY, CDR2 SMNVEV, per germline (reference sequence). Trimming took off 2 bases at V and 1 base at J, with 12 bases between the two ends. The CDR3 consists of 16 residues. CDR3 in amino acids: CASSLNSGMAKNIQYF. The CDR3 nucleotides are TGTGCCAGCAGTTTAAACTCAGGGATGGCCAAAAACATTCAGTACTTC.

Notes on this clonotype: A much larger clone lies one base from this, so it may be a read error. The chain employs TRBV20-1 and TRBJ2-7; no clear D. V was shortened by 6 bases and J by 0 bases, with 18 bases between the two germline ends. Per the germline V gene, CDR1 is DFQATT and CDR2 is SNEGSKA (reference sequence). CDR3 length: 15 amino acids. Written as DNA, the CDR3 is TGCAGTGCCCTACCTGGATGGCTAATCTCCTACGAGCAGTACTTC. Amino acid sequence: CSALPGWLISYEQYF.

The chain recombines TRBV5-7 with TRBJ2-5, with D maybe TRBD2 (6 bases). TRBV5-7 is known as an ORF, though its function is uncertain. V was shortened by 0 bases and J by 5 bases, with 20 bases between the two germline ends. CDR3 length: 17 amino acids. The CDR3 is CASSLAGEADGVETQYF. As DNA, the CDR3 is TGTGCCAGCAGCTTGGCCGGGGAGGCCGACGGGGTGGAGACCCAGTACTTC.

A remark on this clonotype: Without the conserved terminal phenylalanine or tryptophan, this CDR3 likely stems from a read error. V is TRBV29-1 and J is TRBJ1-1; D not resolved. The CDR3 covers 12 residues. The germline V gene encodes CDR1 SQVTM and CDR2 ANQGSEA. The V end was cut by 0 bases, the J end by 8 bases, with 10 bases between. DNA of the CDR3: TGCAGCGTTGAAGATCTAGGGTGGGAAGCTTTCTCT. This codes for CSVEDLGWEAFS.

This clonotype was seen at least ten times. The chain couples TRBV6-2 or TRBV6-3 to TRBJ1-1; no clear D. Trimming stripped 2 bases from V and 6 bases from J, with 10 bases between. There are 13 residues in the CDR3. CDR1 is MNHEY, CDR2 SVGEGT, per germline. The CDR3 DNA is TGTGCCAGCAGTTACGGCGAGGAAGCTGAAGCTTTCTTT. Protein: CASSYGEEAEAFF.